Described below is a single T cell receptor (beta chain) sequence and its context. What it binds is not known. Profiling of TCR beta VDJ combinations and CDR3 sequences used genomic DNA as template. TCRdb re-called the reads with MiXCR, one entry per CDR3 protein. The sample has some 200,000 distinct CDR3 sequences; 65% are singletons. This entry is derived from a study of CD8+CD57+ T cells in acquired aplastic anemia. Findings of the study overall: The same twenty-nine CD8+ CDR3 sequences occurred in patients and in controls. Between the patient and control groups, CD8+ Simpson's diversity did not differ significantly.

All sequencing subjects had displayed CD8+CD57+ cell expansion on flow cytometry. This CDR3 has 11 amino acids. Trimming stripped 1 base from V and 12 bases from J, with 7 bases between. Germline loops: CDR1 DFQATT, CDR2 SNEGSKA (reference sequence). This receptor was taken from a human donor with aplastic anemia. The V gene is TRBV20-1, the J gene TRBJ1-6; TRBD1 might be the D (6 bases). Sequencing input: sorted CD4+, CD8+, or CD8+CD57+ T cells (not recorded which) from PBMCs. As DNA, the CDR3 is TGCAGTGCTAGAGTAGGGGGACCCCTCCACTTT. Translated: CSARVGGPLHF.